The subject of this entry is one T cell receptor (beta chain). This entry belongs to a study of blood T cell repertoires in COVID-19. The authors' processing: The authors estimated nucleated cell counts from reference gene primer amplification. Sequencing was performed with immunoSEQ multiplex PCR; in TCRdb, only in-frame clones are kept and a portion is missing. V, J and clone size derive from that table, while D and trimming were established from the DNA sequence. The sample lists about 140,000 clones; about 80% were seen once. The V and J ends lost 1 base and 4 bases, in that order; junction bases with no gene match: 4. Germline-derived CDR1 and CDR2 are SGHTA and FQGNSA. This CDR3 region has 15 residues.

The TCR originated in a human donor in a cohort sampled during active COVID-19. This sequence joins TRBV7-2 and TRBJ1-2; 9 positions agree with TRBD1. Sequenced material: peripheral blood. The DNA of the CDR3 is TGTGCCAGCAGCTTAGGGGACAGGGCGGCCTATGGCTACACCTTC. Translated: CASSLGDRAAYGYTF.